This T cell receptor beta chain appears in the sequencing data of a study of molecular identifiers for immune sequencing clone quantification. TCRdb processed the PCR reads anew with MiXCR; each CDR3 protein has one entry. The profile covers 550,000 to 750,000 distinct CDR3 sequences, with about 20% appearing a single time and around 0.9% taken by the ten largest. This clonotype showed up many times. The antigen remains undetermined. The germline V gene has CDR1 LNHNV and CDR2 YYDKDF (reference sequence). J was trimmed by 4 bases and V by 9 bases; bases with no gene match: 10. The CDR3 spans 14 residues. Overall study findings and caveats: Jurkat TCR RNA that was spiked in from one cell was reportedly detectable among some 970,000 naive cells. Barcodes shared by identical TCR molecules could lead to underestimated sizes of highly expanded clones. Whereas naive cells kept under 1% of molecules in clones above 20 RNA copies, such clones held over 98% in effectors.

The sequence derives from a human donor in good health. Some libraries in this study had Jurkat cell RNA spiked in. Sequencing was done on a sample of naive CD8+ T cells from blood, with Jurkat cell RNA spiked in. Subset noted: FACS-sorted CD8+CD4-CCR7+CD45RA+ naive T cells. The chain combines TRBV15 with TRBJ1-1; 8 bases are a match to TRBD1. Here the CDR3 reads CATSLDRATTEAFF. In DNA form, the CDR3 reads TGTGCCACATCACTGGACAGGGCAACCACTGAAGCTTTCTTT.